Listed here are 10 T cell receptor beta chains from one sample, sequenced in a study of T cell repertoires in cytomegalovirus infection. These TCRs' antigens remain unknown. TCRdb reanalysed the reads using MiXCR and keeps one entry per CDR3 protein. Of around 430,000 distinct CDR3 sequences detected, more than 40% appear once; the ten largest clones hold about 45%. This specimen consisted of cultured PBMCs, obtained from culture after CMV antigen stimulation. The origin of the receptors is a human donor in good health (CMV status not recorded). Some clones in this sample may be carry-over from other donors' samples.

V is TRBV7-9 and J is TRBJ1-1; D gene uncertain. Per germline, CDR1 SEHNR and CDR2 FQNEAQ (reference sequence). The V end lost 3 bases, the J end lost 3 bases, and 11 bases lay between the germline ends. CDR3 length equals 14 residues. The DNA for the CDR3 is TGTGCCAGCAGCTTTATAGGTGGGGACACTGAAGCTTTCTTT. Its translation is CASSFIGGDTEAFF. The whole variable domain, filled in from reference TRBV7-9 and TRBJ1-1, reads DTGVSQNPRHKITKRGQNVTFRCDPISEHNRLYWYRQTLGQGPEFLTYFQNEAQLEKSRLLSDRFSAERPKGSFSTLEIQRTEQGDSAMYLCASSFIGGDTEAFFGQGTRLTVV.

J is TRBJ1-5 and V is TRBV2, with no clear D. Germline CDR1 SNHLY, CDR2 FYNNEI. The CDR3 runs 12 residues. The V and J ends lost 5 bases and 9 bases respectively, with 11 bases between them. The CDR3 is CASSLPLTPQHF. The CDR3 DNA reads as TGTGCCAGCAGTCTCCCGTTGACGCCCCAGCATTTT.

V usage is TRBV20-1 and J usage is TRBJ1-4, with 7 positions matching TRBD1. Trimming removed 0 bases from V and 2 bases from J; junction bases left unmatched: 3. Germline-derived CDR1 and CDR2 are DFQATT and SNEGSKA (reference sequence). The CDR3 loop spans 15 amino acids. This CDR3 is CSAREGTATNEKLFF. CDR3 bases: TGCAGTGCTAGAGAGGGGACAGCCACTAATGAAAAACTGTTTTTT.

This clonotype has just a few counts. J is TRBJ1-5 and V is TRBV12-3 or TRBV12-4, with 7 bases fitting TRBD1. The V and J ends lost 7 bases and 4 bases, in that order; junction bases with no gene match: 7. This CDR3 has 14 amino acids. The CDR3: CASTWGQPNQPQHF. As DNA, the CDR3 is TGTGCCAGCACCTGGGGACAGCCAAATCAGCCCCAGCATTTT.

The chain has TRBV11-2 and TRBJ2-6; D is undetermined. Trimming removed 1 base from V and 0 bases from J, with 19 bases in between. The CDR3 is 20 amino acids. CDR1 and CDR2 from the germline V gene are SGHAT and FQNNGV. The CDR3 region has the DNA TGTGCCAGCAGCTTAGTGGGGAAAGCCACAGCTTACTCTGGGGCCAACGTCCTGACTTTC. It translates to CASSLVGKATAYSGANVLTF.

The rearrangement joins TRBV20-1 to TRBJ2-2; D remains ambiguous. Trimming removed 6 bases at V and 2 bases at J, with 10 bases between. The CDR3 covers 13 residues. Germline CDR1 and CDR2: DFQATT and SNEGSKA (reference sequence). The CDR3 DNA reads TGCAGTGCCACCTCTAGAAACACCGGGGAGCTGTTTTTT. This gives the protein CSATSRNTGELFF.

The chain links TRBV7-2 to TRBJ1-2, with a tentative D call TRBD1 (6 bases). Deletions cut 3 bases from V and 4 bases from J, with 21 bases between. The CDR3 sequence is 17 residues long. Per germline, CDR1 SGHTA and CDR2 FQGNSA. The CDR3 sequence is CASSFGQLGPFGYGYTF. CDR3 coding DNA: TGTGCCAGCAGCTTTGGACAGTTGGGGCCTTTTGGCTATGGCTACACCTTC.

This chain links TRBV18 with TRBJ2-2, with D possibly being TRBD2 (6 bases). CDR1 and CDR2 from the germline V gene are KGHSH and LQKENI. The V end was cut by 2 bases, the J end by 4 bases, with 14 bases between. The CDR3 contains 16 residues. In DNA form, the CDR3 reads TGTGCCAGCTCACCATGGCGGCAGGGAGGCACCGGGGAGCTGTTTTTT. Residues: CASSPWRQGGTGELFF.

The genes are TRBV15 and TRBJ2-7; D perhaps matches TRBD2 (6 bases). V lost 1 base and J lost 6, with 16 bases in between. The germline CDR1 and CDR2 sequences are LNHNV and YYDKDF (reference sequence). The CDR3 is 15 residues long. CDR3 residues: CATSRGGESTGEQYF. The DNA of the CDR3 is TGTGCCACCAGCAGAGGGGGGGAATCGACCGGCGAGCAGTACTTC.

This clonotype was counted a few times. The V gene is TRBV4-1, the J gene TRBJ2-1; D is ambiguous. Trimming pared 5 bases from V and 6 bases from J, leaving 11 bases between. The CDR3 runs 13 residues. Germline V gene lookup returns CDR1 MGHRA and CDR2 YSYEKL. The CDR3 sequence: CASSGPRGNEQFF. The CDR3 nucleotides are TGCGCCAGCAGCGGTCCGCGAGGCAATGAGCAGTTCTTC.